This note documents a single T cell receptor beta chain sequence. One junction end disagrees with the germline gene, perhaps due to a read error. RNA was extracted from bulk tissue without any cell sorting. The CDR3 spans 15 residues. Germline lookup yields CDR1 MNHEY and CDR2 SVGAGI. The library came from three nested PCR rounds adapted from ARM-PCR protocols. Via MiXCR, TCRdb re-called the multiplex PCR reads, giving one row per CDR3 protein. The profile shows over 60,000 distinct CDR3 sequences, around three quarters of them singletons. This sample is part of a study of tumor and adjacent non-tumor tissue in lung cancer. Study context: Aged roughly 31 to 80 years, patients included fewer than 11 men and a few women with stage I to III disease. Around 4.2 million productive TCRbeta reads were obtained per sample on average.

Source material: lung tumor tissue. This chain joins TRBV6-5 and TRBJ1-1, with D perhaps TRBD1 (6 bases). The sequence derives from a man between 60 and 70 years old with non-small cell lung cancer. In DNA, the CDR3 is TGTGCCAGCTGTTACTCCCGCAGGGGTGGGGCTGAGCCTTTCTTT. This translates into CASCYSRRGGAEPFF.